This is a list of T cell receptor beta chains from one sample in a study of T cells in Graves' hyperthyroidism and ophthalmopathy. One entry per CDR3 protein results from TCRdb running MiXCR on the multiplex PCR reads. This sample carries around 420,000 distinct CDR3 sequences, approximately 14% of them seen once, and the ten largest clones take approximately 7.5%. The specimen was blood. These receptors were collected from a woman aged 18-29 years with Graves' hyperthyroidism. Each CDR3 is given with its conserved first and last residue. Fields, in order: D gene, J gene, V gene, clone size, CDR3 DNA, CDR3 protein. D genes are given only for firm matches. Clone size appears in some rows only: once, few, many, or a class for an expanded clone.

TRBD2	TRBJ2-3	TRBV5-6	many	TGTGCCAGCAGGACCCCTTACCCCGGGACTAGCGGGATGGTGGATACGCAGTATTTT	CASRTPYPGTSGMVDTQYF
.	TRBJ1-2	TRBV7-8	many	TGTGCCAGCAGCCCAGACTCCGGAGGGGCCGTCTATGGCTACACCTTC	CASSPDSGGAVYGYTF
TRBD1	TRBJ2-7	TRBV10-3	many	TGTGCCATCAGGGCCCTGACAGGGTCCTACGAGCAGTACTTC	CAIRALTGSYEQYF
.	TRBJ1-1	TRBV27	many	TGTGCCAGCAGTTTCATGAGGGACACTGAAGCTTTCTTT	CASSFMRDTEAFF
TRBD2	TRBJ2-3	TRBV6-1	many	TGTGCCAGCAGCGATAGACTAGCGGGGAGCACAGATACGCAGTATTTT	CASSDRLAGSTDTQYF
.	TRBJ2-7	TRBV7-9	many	TGTGCCAGCAGCCCTCTGTGGAGCGACTCCTACGAGCAGTACTTC	CASSPLWSDSYEQYF
TRBD2	TRBJ2-1	TRBV3-1	many	TGTGCCAGCACCCAGCGGGGGGTCGATGAGCAGTTCTTC	CASTQRGVDEQFF
.	TRBJ1-5	TRBV10-3	few	TGTGCCACCGGAGGGGTTGGGCAGCCCCAGCATTTT	CATGGVGQPQHF
.	TRBJ2-5	TRBV5-4	.	TGTGCCAGCGGTCTCGAGGGGCTAGAGACCCAGTACTTC	CASGLEGLETQYF
TRBD2	TRBJ2-1	TRBV24-1	many	TGTGCCACCAGTGACCGGACAACTAGCGGGAGGCGTAATGAGCAGTTCTTC	CATSDRTTSGRRNEQFF
TRBD1	TRBJ2-7	TRBV19	.	TGTGCCAGTAGGAGAGGGGACAGCGACACTTACGAGCAGTACTTC	CASRRGDSDTYEQYF
TRBD1	TRBJ2-2	TRBV11-3	many	TGTGCCAGCAGCCCGGGACAGGTGAACACCGGGGAGCTGTTTTTT	CASSPGQVNTGELFF
TRBD1	TRBJ1-1	TRBV11-2	many	TGTGCCAGCAGCTCGCAGGGGGACACTGAAGCTTTCTTT	CASSSQGDTEAFF
TRBD2	TRBJ2-1	TRBV7-9	.	TGTGCCAGCAGCTTATGGGCTAGCGGGAGGGGGAATGAGCAGTTCTTC	CASSLWASGRGNEQFF
TRBD1	TRBJ1-3	TRBV27	few	TGTGCCAGCAGTTTATCCCCGCCCGGGACAGGGACTGGAAACACCATATATTTT	CASSLSPPGTGTGNTIYF
TRBD2	TRBJ2-1	TRBV20-1	many	TGCAGTGCTCTCCCCGGGACTAGTGGCGATGAGCAGTTCTTC	CSALPGTSGDEQFF
TRBD2	TRBJ2-7	TRBV7-3	once	TGTGCCAGCAGCCCTCAAACAGGAGGGAGGGACGAGCAGTACTTC	CASSPQTGGRDEQYF
.	TRBJ1-1	TRBV5-1	many	TGCGCCAGCAGCGGAATGGGGGAGGGCACTGAAGCTTTCTTT	CASSGMGEGTEAFF
TRBD2	TRBJ2-1	TRBV20-1	many	TGCAGTGCGCCGGGACTAGCGGGAGCCTCATCCTACAATGAGCAGTTCTTC	CSAPGLAGASSYNEQFF
.	TRBJ2-7	TRBV6-1	few	TGTGCCAGCAGTGATCTCGTCAGGGGTACGTACGAGCAGTACTTC	CASSDLVRGTYEQYF
TRBD1	TRBJ2-1	TRBV6-1	.	TGTGCCAGCAGTCCGGGACAGGGGGTGGTCGGTGAGCAGTTCTTC	CASSPGQGVVGEQFF
.	TRBJ1-4	TRBV20-1	many	TGCAGTGCTAGTCGTCAGGCTAATGAAAAACTGTTTTTT	CSASRQANEKLFF
.	TRBJ1-5	TRBV7-9	many	TGTGCCAGCAGCTTAGAGGGAGGGGCTAGCAATCAGCCCCAGCATTTT	CASSLEGGASNQPQHF
.	TRBJ1-4	TRBV7-2	many	TGTGCCAGCAGCTTAGAGGCAGGGGACGGAAAACTGTTTTTT	CASSLEAGDGKLFF
.	TRBJ2-6	TRBV30	many	TGTGCCTATTCGACAGTTGGTATAAGGGCCAACGTCCTGACTTTC	CAYSTVGIRANVLTF
.	TRBJ2-4	TRBV13	many	TGTGCCAGCAGCTTAGTGGACGGGCGGGAAAAAAACATTCAGTACTTC	CASSLVDGREKNIQYF
.	TRBJ1-3	TRBV5-6	.	TGTGCCAGCAGCTTGCTTAGACATAGCTCTGGAAACACCATATATTTT	CASSLLRHSSGNTIYF
.	TRBJ2-7	TRBV11-2	many	TGTGCCAGCAGCTTAGAAAAGGATCCCATCCACTACGAGCAGTACTTC	CASSLEKDPIHYEQYF
TRBD2	TRBJ2-1	TRBV7-9	many	TGTGCCAGCAGCTTAGGTTTAGCGGGAGGGACCAGGTCCTACAATGAGCAGTTCTTC	CASSLGLAGGTRSYNEQFF
TRBD2	TRBJ2-4	TRBV4-1	.	TGCGCCAGCAGCCACCCCCTACTAGCGGGGAACAAAAACATTCAGTACTTC	CASSHPLLAGNKNIQYF
.	TRBJ2-6	TRBV27	many	TGTGCCAGCAGTTTCGGCCCCGGGGCCAACGTCCTGACTTTC	CASSFGPGANVLTF
TRBD1	TRBJ2-5	TRBV18	many	TGTGCCAGCTCACCACTTGAGGGGGCGGAGACCCAGTACTTC	CASSPLEGAETQYF
TRBD1	TRBJ2-7	TRBV6-1	many	TGTGCCAGCAGAGGAGGGACAGGGGGCCTCTACGAGCAGTACTTC	CASRGGTGGLYEQYF
.	TRBJ1-5	TRBV5-5	many	TGTGCCAGCAGCTTATCGGGGGGAAGCAATCAGCCCCAGCATTTT	CASSLSGGSNQPQHF
.	TRBJ2-3	TRBV6-5	few	TGTGCCAGCAGTTACTCGATGCGGGGTGACACAGATACGCAGTATTTT	CASSYSMRGDTDTQYF
.	TRBJ2-7	TRBV5-1	many	TGCGCCAGCAGCTTGACCGGTGAGCAGTACTTC	CASSLTGEQYF
.	TRBJ1-3	TRBV5-1	.	TGCGCCAGCAGCTTGGAGGCCGGCTCTGGAAACACCATATATTTT	CASSLEAGSGNTIYF
.	TRBJ1-6	TRBV27	many	TGTGCCAGCAGGGAAGAGGGATCCAATTCACCCCTCCACTTT	CASREEGSNSPLHF
TRBD2	TRBJ2-1	TRBV4-1	.	TGCGCCAGCAGCCAAGTGGCTAGCGGGGGGGCCGATACTTACAATGAGCAGTTCTTC	CASSQVASGGADTYNEQFF
.	TRBJ1-6	TRBV27	many	TGTGCCAGCAGTTTCGCCACCCGGACGTTTAATGGCTCCTATAATTCACCCCTCCACTTT	CASSFATRTFNGSYNSPLHF
.	TRBJ2-3	TRBV7-7	many	TGTGCTAGCAGCCCTACAGGGTTAGCAGATACGCAGTATTTT	CASSPTGLADTQYF
.	TRBJ1-2	TRBV12-3/TRBV12-4	many	TGTGCCAGCAGTTTCGAGGGGTATGGCTACACCTTC	CASSFEGYGYTF
TRBD2	TRBJ2-3	TRBV29-1	many	TGCAGCGTTGAGGGGCGACTAGCGGGGGGGGATACGCAGTATTTT	CSVEGRLAGGDTQYF
.	TRBJ2-2	TRBV3-1	few	TGTGCCAGCAGCCATCGGGCAGGGGCGGGTGGGGAGCTGTTTTTT	CASSHRAGAGGELFF
.	TRBJ1-4	TRBV19	many	TGTGCCAGTAGTATGCTGGTCGTAGCTAATGAAAAACTGTTTTTT	CASSMLVVANEKLFF
.	TRBJ2-4	TRBV20-1	many	TGCAGTGCGCTCCCTGATGCCCTGGGGGCCAAAAACATTCAGTACTTC	CSALPDALGAKNIQYF
.	TRBJ2-2	TRBV14	few	TGTGCCAGCAGCCAAGTAATCAACACCGGGGAGCTGTTTTTT	CASSQVINTGELFF
.	TRBJ2-7	TRBV4-2	few	TGTGCCAGCAGCCAAGATTCGTCTCTTGAAGCGGGTACGTTCTCCTACGAGCAGTACTTC	CASSQDSSLEAGTFSYEQYF
.	TRBJ2-5	TRBV5-4	many	TGTGCCACCGGGTCCCGCTCCACGGGGGAGACCCAGTACTTC	CATGSRSTGETQYF
TRBD1	TRBJ2-1	TRBV3-1	many	TGTGCCAGCAGCGGGATAGGACTCCCGGGACAGGGAGGGGGGAATGAGCAGTTCTTC	CASSGIGLPGQGGGNEQFF
TRBD1	TRBJ1-5	TRBV20-1	.	TGCAGTGTCCTAGGGACCGGGACAGGGGCTGGGCAGCCCCAGCATTTT	CSVLGTGTGAGQPQHF
TRBD1	TRBJ1-2	TRBV14	.	TGTGCCAGCAGCCAAGAAGGAGGGACAGGGGGCGAAGGTGGCTACACCTTC	CASSQEGGTGGEGGYTF
TRBD1	TRBJ1-5	TRBV12-3/TRBV12-4	few	TGTGCCAGCAGTTTCAGACAGGGCGATCAGCCCCAGCATTTT	CASSFRQGDQPQHF
TRBD1	TRBJ2-2	TRBV7-9	few	TGTGCCAGCAGGGCCGGGACAGGGGGCCCTACCGTGGAGCTGTTTTTT	CASRAGTGGPTVELFF